These 23 T cell receptor beta chains came from one sample sequenced in a study of cytomegalovirus exposure and HLA in healthy donors. The PCR ran on 60 Vbeta and 13 Jbeta primers. Clones were read by immunoSEQ multiplex PCR, and TCRdb kept only the in-frame ones, dropping some. The sample contains roughly 120,000 clones, about 76% of which appear only once. Sequencing input: PBMCs. These receptors all come from a man aged 40-55 years in good health and CMV-seropositive.

Only a few counts were recorded for this clone. V is TRBV14 and J is TRBJ2-1; 14 bases map to TRBD2. Germline CDR1 SGHDN, CDR2 FVKESK. V trimming: 4 bases; J trimming: 10 bases; junction bases outside the gene matches: 9. The CDR3 is 16 amino acids. CDR3 sequence reads: CASSPLGLAGVTEQFF. In DNA form, the CDR3 reads TGTGCCAGCAGCCCATTGGGACTAGCGGGAGTTACCGAGCAGTTCTTC.

The J gene is TRBJ2-7, the V gene TRBV28; 8 bases map to TRBD1. The germline V gene has CDR1 MDHEN and CDR2 SYDVKM. The ends lost 7 bases at V and 2 bases at J; junction bases unmatched: 4. The CDR3 is 13 residues long. This chain's CDR3 is CASTTGAPYEQYF. CDR3 bases: TGTGCCAGCACGACAGGGGCTCCCTACGAGCAGTACTTC.

The chain couples TRBV18 to TRBJ1-5, with TRBD1 matching 7 bases. Germline values: CDR1 KGHSH, CDR2 LQKENI. The CDR3 is made up of 14 amino acids. The ends lost 6 bases at V and 7 bases at J; junction bases unmatched: 9. CDR3 nucleotides: TGTGCCAGCTCGGGCCAGGGGGTGGGACAGCCCCAGCATTTT. Translated, it gives CASSGQGVGQPQHF.

In its sample, this clone was seen a few times. The junction departs from the called germline gene at one end, perhaps through a read error. The chain's CDR3 is CSSSLVRGLGTGDF. Written as DNA, the CDR3 is TGTTCCAGCAGCTTAGTCAGAGGGCTCGGGACAGGAGACTTC. The genes are TRBV7-9 and TRBJ2-7; 8 bases line up with TRBD1. Per germline, CDR1 SEHNR and CDR2 FQNEAQ (reference sequence). This CDR3 contains 14 residues.

The J gene is TRBJ2-7, the V gene TRBV10-3; 11 nucleotides agree with TRBD2. This CDR3 contains 17 residues. The V segment lost 7 bases and the J segment 4 bases; nucleotides outside the gene matches: 15. Germline assignment: CDR1 ENHRY and CDR2 SYGVKD. This CDR3 is CAINRDPTTSGKYEQYF. The CDR3 DNA reads as TGTGCCATCAACCGGGACCCCACGACTAGCGGGAAGTACGAGCAGTACTTC.

This clone has a single count. This sequence joins TRBV28 and TRBJ1-5; D remains unclear. The germline V gene has CDR1 MDHEN and CDR2 SYDVKM. The CDR3 is 15 amino acids. V was trimmed by 8 bases and J by 3 bases, leaving 17 bases between them. CDR3 sequence: CASGTAGSNNQPQHF. CDR3 DNA: TGTGCCAGCGGTACGGCCGGGTCGAACAATCAGCCCCAGCATTTT.

V gene TRBV11-3 combines with J gene TRBJ2-7; TRBD1 is a possible D gene (5 bases). Germline lookup yields CDR1 SGHNT and CDR2 YENEEA. The CDR3 runs 13 residues. Trimming removed 5 bases from V and 3 bases from J, with 11 bases in between. The CDR3 here is CASSPGSDYEQYF. The CDR3 DNA follows: TGTGCCAGCAGCCCAGGGTCGGACTACGAGCAGTACTTC.

This chain uses TRBV7-2 with TRBJ1-1; TRBD1 aligns across 9 bases. The germline V gene has CDR1 SGHTA and CDR2 FQGNSA. The CDR3 has 14 amino acids. V lost 7 bases and J lost 7; bases outside the gene matches: 10. The CDR3 loop is CASTRDRVNNEAFF. The CDR3 coding sequence is TGTGCCAGCACGCGGGACAGGGTAAATAATGAAGCTTTCTTT.

This clone was counted between two and nine times. V and J are TRBV7-9 and TRBJ1-2; TRBD1 aligns across 7 bases. This CDR3 has 15 residues. J was trimmed by 0 bases and V by 5 bases; bases with no gene match: 6. Germline V gives CDR1 SEHNR, CDR2 FQNEAQ (reference sequence). The CDR3 spells CASSPRQGTNYGYTF. CDR3 DNA sequence: TGTGCCAGCAGCCCCAGACAGGGCACTAACTATGGCTACACCTTC.

The chain has TRBV7-9 and TRBJ1-2; weak D call: TRBD1 (6 bases). The CDR3 sequence is 13 residues long. Germline assignment: CDR1 SEHNR and CDR2 FQNEAQ (reference sequence). Trimming removed 5 bases at V and 13 bases at J, with 20 bases between. This CDR3 reads CASSPWGLGGGTF. The CDR3, as DNA: TGTGCCAGCAGCCCATGGGGGCTGGGGGGGGGCACCTTC.

This clone is a singleton in its sample. V gene TRBV5-1 combines with J gene TRBJ2-3; 8 bases are shared with TRBD2. V shed 4 bases, J shed 6 bases, and the junction held 16 bases outside the gene matches. Germline V gene sequence: CDR1 SGHRS, CDR2 YFSETQ. The CDR3 spans 17 residues. This CDR3 is CASSLSEIAGYLDTQYF. In DNA form, the CDR3 reads TGCGCCAGCAGCCTTTCGGAGATAGCGGGGTATCTGGATACGCAGTATTTT.

V is TRBV5-4 and J is TRBJ1-4; 12 bases are a match to TRBD1. The germline gives CDR1 SGHNT, CDR2 YYREEE (reference sequence). V dropped 4 bases and J dropped 8; count of bases not matched to a gene: 6. The CDR3 covers 15 residues. The CDR3 DNA sequence: TGTGCCAGCAGCCTTACGGGACAGGGGGCAGAAAAACTGTTTTTT. It yields the protein CASSLTGQGAEKLFF.

This chain joins TRBV29-1 and TRBJ1-2; D remains ambiguous. CDR3 length equals 13 residues. V was pared by 4 bases and J by 0 bases, with 9 bases between. The germline gives CDR1 SQVTM, CDR2 ANQGSEA. The chain's CDR3 is CSVAGIANYGYTF. The CDR3 coding sequence is TGCAGCGTTGCAGGCATTGCTAACTATGGCTACACCTTC. Drawing the rest from reference TRBV29-1 and TRBJ1-2, the complete variable domain is SAVISQKPSRDICQRGTSLTIQCQVDSQVTMMFWYRQQPGQSLTLIATANQGSEATYESGFVIDKFPISRPNLTFSTLTVSNMSPEDSSIYLCSVAGIANYGYTFGSGTRLTVV.

The chain links TRBV28 to TRBJ1-1; tentatively, D is TRBD1 (5 bases). Germline loops: CDR1 MDHEN, CDR2 SYDVKM. This CDR3 contains 15 residues. V dropped 6 bases and J dropped 4 bases, with 18 bases sitting between them. As DNA, the CDR3 is TGTGCCAGCAGCACGCGGGGGGGGATCTTCACTGAAGCTTTCTTT. This sequence encodes CASSTRGGIFTEAFF.

The chain has TRBV6-5 and TRBJ2-7; possible D gene TRBD2, 5 bases. Between the trimmed V and J ends, which lost 0 bases and 7 bases, there was a span of 19 bases. The length of the CDR3 is 16 residues. In germline, CDR1 is MNHEY, CDR2 SVGAGI. The CDR3 DNA follows: TGTGCCAGCAGTTACTCGAGTATTGCGGGCCCTGGAGAGCAGTACTTC. It specifies CASSYSSIAGPGEQYF.

CDR3 amino acids: CASGTSGGQNIQYF. The DNA of the CDR3 is TGCGCCAGTGGGACTAGCGGGGGGCAAAACATTCAGTACTTC. V is TRBV5-1 and J is TRBJ2-4, with 15 bases aligning to TRBD2. The CDR3 length is 14 residues. Germline CDR1 is SGHRS and CDR2 is YFSETQ. V shed 8 bases and J 5 bases; nucleotides not matched to a gene: 2.

The gene calls are TRBV9 and TRBJ1-5; 8 nucleotides match TRBD1. V shed 7 bases and J 2 bases; nucleotides not matched to a gene: 8. The CDR3 has 15 residues. In germline, CDR1 is SGDLS, CDR2 YYNGEE. CDR3 sequence: CASGQGAVGNQPQHF. In DNA form, the CDR3 reads TGTGCCAGCGGCCAGGGGGCGGTGGGCAATCAGCCCCAGCATTTT. Variable domain in full (rest from reference TRBV9 and TRBJ1-5): DSGVTQTPKHLITATGQRVTLRCSPRSGDLSVYWYQQSLDQGLQFLIQYYNGEERAKGNILERFSAQQFPDLHSELNLSSLELGDSALYFCASGQGAVGNQPQHFGDGTRLSIL.

V gene TRBV7-9 combines with J gene TRBJ2-7; perhaps TRBD1 as D (5 bases). Germline CDR1 reads SEHNR; CDR2 reads FQNEAQ (reference sequence). CDR3 length: 15 residues. V lost 3 bases to trimming and J lost 2 bases, with 14 bases between them. The CDR3 nucleotides are TGTGCCAGCAGCTTGGGGCGGACGTCAACCTACGAGCAGTACTTC. Protein product: CASSLGRTSTYEQYF.

The chain recombines TRBV7-6 with TRBJ2-2, with no clear D. This CDR3 has 14 amino acids. CDR1 is SGHVS, CDR2 FNYEAQ, per germline. V lost 1 base, J lost 1 base, and 4 bases lay in between. For the CDR3, the DNA is TGTGCCAGCAGCTTAGTTCAGAACACCGGGGAGCTGTTTTTT. Its protein is CASSLVQNTGELFF.

CDR3 DNA: TGCGCCAGCAGTCAAAGGGGTCCCCCGGCTGGAGAGACCCAGTACTTC. Protein product: CASSQRGPPAGETQYF. The rearrangement joins TRBV23-1 to TRBJ2-5, with D possibly TRBD1 on 5 matching bases. TRBV23-1 is flagged as an ORF with uncertain function. CDR3 size: 16 residues. V lost 2 bases and J 4 bases, leaving 17 bases between the germline ends.

The chain links TRBV15 to TRBJ2-2; D perhaps matches TRBD2 (5 bases). The germline V and J ends were trimmed by 1 base and 5 bases, with 5 bases remaining between them. Germline V gene data show CDR1 as LNHNV and CDR2 as YYDKDF (reference sequence). The CDR3 covers 13 residues. DNA of the CDR3: TGTGCCACCAGCAGAGGAGGGACCGGGGAGCTGTTTTTT. Its translation is CATSRGGTGELFF. Drawing the rest from reference TRBV15 and TRBJ2-2, the complete variable domain is DAMVIQNPRYQVTQFGKPVTLSCSQTLNHNVMYWYQQKSSQAPKLLFHYYDKDFNNEADTPDNFQSRRPNTSFCFLDIRSPGLGDTAMYLCATSRGGTGELFFGEGSRLTVL.

The chain uses TRBV14 and TRBJ1-2; D perhaps matches TRBD1 (5 bases). CDR1 is SGHDN and CDR2 is FVKESK in the germline V gene. Trimming cost V 0 bases and J 3 bases, with 17 bases left between them. CDR3 length: 17 residues. In DNA, the CDR3 is TGTGCCAGCAGCCAAGATACCCTAGGTTGGGGGGACTATGGCTACACCTTC. This codes for CASSQDTLGWGDYGYTF.

This chain joins TRBV2 and TRBJ1-2; the match to TRBD1 covers 8 bases. V shed 7 bases and J 5 bases; nucleotides not matched to a gene: 6. CDR1 SNHLY and CDR2 FYNNEI come from the germline V gene. The CDR3 has 13 residues. The CDR3 sequence is CASKDRVQYGYTF. CDR3 nucleotide sequence: TGTGCCAGCAAGGACAGGGTTCAGTATGGCTACACCTTC.